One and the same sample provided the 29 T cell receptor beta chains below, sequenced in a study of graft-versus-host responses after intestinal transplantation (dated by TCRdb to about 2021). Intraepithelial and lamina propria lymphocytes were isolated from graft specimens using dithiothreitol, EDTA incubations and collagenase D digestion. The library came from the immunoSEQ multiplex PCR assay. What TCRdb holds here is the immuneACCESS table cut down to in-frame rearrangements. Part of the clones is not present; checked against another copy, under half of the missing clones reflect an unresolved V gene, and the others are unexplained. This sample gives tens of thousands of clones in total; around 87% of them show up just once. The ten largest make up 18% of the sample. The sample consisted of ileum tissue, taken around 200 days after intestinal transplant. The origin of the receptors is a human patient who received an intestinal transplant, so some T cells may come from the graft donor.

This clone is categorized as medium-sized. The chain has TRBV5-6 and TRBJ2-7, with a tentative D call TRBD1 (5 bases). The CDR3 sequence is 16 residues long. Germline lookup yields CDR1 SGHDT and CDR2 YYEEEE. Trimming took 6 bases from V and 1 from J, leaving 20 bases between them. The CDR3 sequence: CASTRRGGWASYEQYF. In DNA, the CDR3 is TGTGCCAGCACCCGAAGGGGCGGATGGGCGTCCTACGAGCAGTACTTC.

This chain's CDR3 is CASSQTPAGGPSGELFF. The DNA for the CDR3 is TGCGCCAGCAGCCAGACCCCGGCGGGGGGGCCTTCCGGGGAGCTGTTTTTT. The chain recombines TRBV4-1 with TRBJ2-2; 9 bases line up with TRBD2. The CDR3 is 17 residues long. V lost 3 bases to trimming and J lost 6 bases; unmatched junction nucleotides: 11. Germline lookup yields CDR1 MGHRA and CDR2 YSYEKL.

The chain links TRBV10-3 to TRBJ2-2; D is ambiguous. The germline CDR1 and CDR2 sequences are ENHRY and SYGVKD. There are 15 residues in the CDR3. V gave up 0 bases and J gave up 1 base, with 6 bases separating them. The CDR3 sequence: CAISESKGNTGELFF. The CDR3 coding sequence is TGTGCCATCAGTGAGTCGAAGGGGAACACCGGGGAGCTGTTTTTT.

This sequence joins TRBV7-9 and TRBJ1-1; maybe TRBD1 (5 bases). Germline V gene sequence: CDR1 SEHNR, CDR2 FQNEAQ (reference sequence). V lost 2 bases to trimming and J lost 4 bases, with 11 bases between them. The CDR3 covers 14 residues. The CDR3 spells CASSLSTGLTEAFF. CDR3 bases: TGTGCCAGCAGCTTATCAACAGGTCTCACTGAAGCTTTCTTT.

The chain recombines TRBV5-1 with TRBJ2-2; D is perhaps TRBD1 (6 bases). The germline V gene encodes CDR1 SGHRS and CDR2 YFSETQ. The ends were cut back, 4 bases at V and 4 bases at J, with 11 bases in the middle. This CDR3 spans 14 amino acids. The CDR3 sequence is CASSALQGTGELFF. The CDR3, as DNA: TGCGCCAGCAGCGCTTTACAGGGCACCGGGGAGCTGTTTTTT. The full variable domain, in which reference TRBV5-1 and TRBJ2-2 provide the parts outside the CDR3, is KAGVTQTPRYLIKTRGQQVTLSCSPISGHRSVSWYQQTPGQGLQFLFEYFSETQRNKGNFPGRFSGRQFSNSRSEMNVSTLELGDSALYLCASSALQGTGELFFGEGSRLTVL.

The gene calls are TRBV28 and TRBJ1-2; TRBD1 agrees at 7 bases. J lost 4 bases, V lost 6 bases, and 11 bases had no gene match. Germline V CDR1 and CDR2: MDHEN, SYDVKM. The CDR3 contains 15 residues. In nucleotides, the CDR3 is TGTGCCAGCAGGGCCGGGACAGTGGAATTCTATGGCTACACCTTC. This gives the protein CASRAGTVEFYGYTF.

The CDR3 here is CASSLAGLANEQYF. Written as DNA, the CDR3 is TGCGCCAGCAGCTTGGCGGGACTAGCTAACGAGCAGTACTTC. This chain joins TRBV5-1 and TRBJ2-7; 9 nucleotides line up with TRBD2. This CDR3 contains 14 residues. V trimming: 0 bases; J trimming: 5 bases; junction bases outside the gene matches: 3. CDR1 is SGHRS and CDR2 is YFSETQ in the germline V gene.

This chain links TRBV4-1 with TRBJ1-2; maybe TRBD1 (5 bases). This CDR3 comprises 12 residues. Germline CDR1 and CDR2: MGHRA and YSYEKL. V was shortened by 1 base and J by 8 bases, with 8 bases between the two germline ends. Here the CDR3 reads CASSQGGSGYTF. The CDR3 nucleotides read TGCGCCAGCAGCCAAGGGGGGAGCGGCTACACCTTC.

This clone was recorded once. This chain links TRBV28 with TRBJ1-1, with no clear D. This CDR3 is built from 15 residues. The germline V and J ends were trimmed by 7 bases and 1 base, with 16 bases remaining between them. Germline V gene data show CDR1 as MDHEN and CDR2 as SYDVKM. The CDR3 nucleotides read TGTGCCAGCACCTTATGGGGATTGGGGAACACTGAAGCTTTCTTT. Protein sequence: CASTLWGLGNTEAFF.

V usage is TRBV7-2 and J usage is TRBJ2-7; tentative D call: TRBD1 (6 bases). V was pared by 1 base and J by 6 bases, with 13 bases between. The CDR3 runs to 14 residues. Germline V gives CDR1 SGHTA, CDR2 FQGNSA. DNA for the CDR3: TGTGCCAGCAGCTTAGGAGGTACAGGGCTCGAGCAGTACTTC. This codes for CASSLGGTGLEQYF.

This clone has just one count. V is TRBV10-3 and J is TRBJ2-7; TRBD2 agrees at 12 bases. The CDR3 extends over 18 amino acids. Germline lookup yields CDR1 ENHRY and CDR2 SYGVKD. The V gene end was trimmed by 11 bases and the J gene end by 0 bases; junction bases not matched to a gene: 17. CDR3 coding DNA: TGTGCCTCTAAAAACCCTACTAGCGGGGGGCCGAGCTCCTACGAGCAGTACTTC. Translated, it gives CASKNPTSGGPSSYEQYF.

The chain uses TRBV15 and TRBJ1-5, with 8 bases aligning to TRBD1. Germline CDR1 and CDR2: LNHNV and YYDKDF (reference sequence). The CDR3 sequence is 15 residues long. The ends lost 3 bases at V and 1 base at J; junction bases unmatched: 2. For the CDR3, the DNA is TGTGCCACCAGCAGTACAGGGGGGAGCAATCAGCCCCAGCATTTT. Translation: CATSSTGGSNQPQHF. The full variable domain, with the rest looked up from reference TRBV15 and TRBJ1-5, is DAMVIQNPRYQVTQFGKPVTLSCSQTLNHNVMYWYQQKSSQAPKLLFHYYDKDFNNEADTPDNFQSRRPNTSFCFLDIRSPGLGDTAMYLCATSSTGGSNQPQHFGDGTRLSIL.

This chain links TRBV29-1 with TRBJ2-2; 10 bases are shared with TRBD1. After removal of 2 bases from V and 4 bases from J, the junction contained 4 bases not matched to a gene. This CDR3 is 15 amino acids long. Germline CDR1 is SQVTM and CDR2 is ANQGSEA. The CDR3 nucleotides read TGCAGCGTTGAAACGGGACAGGGGATCACCGGGGAGCTGTTTTTT. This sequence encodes CSVETGQGITGELFF.

As DNA, the CDR3 is TGTGCCAGTACGTGGCTAGCGGGCACCGGGGAGCTGTTTTTT. It encodes CASTWLAGTGELFF. The V gene is TRBV19, the J gene TRBJ2-2; 8 bases are a match to TRBD2. J lost 4 bases, V lost 7 bases, and 5 bases had no gene match. Germline V CDR1 and CDR2: LNHDA, SQIVND (reference sequence). The CDR3 has 14 amino acids.

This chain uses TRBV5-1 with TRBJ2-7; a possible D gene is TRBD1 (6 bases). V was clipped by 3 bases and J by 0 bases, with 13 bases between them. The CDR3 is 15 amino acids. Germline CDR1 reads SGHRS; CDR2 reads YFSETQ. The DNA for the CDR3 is TGCGCCAGCAGCTGGCAGGGGCAGGGCTCCTACGAGCAGTACTTC. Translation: CASSWQGQGSYEQYF.

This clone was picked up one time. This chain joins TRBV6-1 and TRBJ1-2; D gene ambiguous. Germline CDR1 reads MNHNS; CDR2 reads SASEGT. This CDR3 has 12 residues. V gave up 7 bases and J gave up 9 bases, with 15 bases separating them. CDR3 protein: CASTLLGSSYTF. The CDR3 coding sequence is TGTGCCAGCACCCTGCTGGGGAGCAGCTACACCTTC.

CDR3 residues: CASSQLGLAGNEQFF. The CDR3 DNA reads as TGTGCCAGTAGTCAGCTGGGACTAGCGGGCAATGAGCAGTTCTTC. The chain is built from TRBV11-2 and TRBJ2-1; 12 nucleotides align to TRBD2. Germline V gene data show CDR1 as SGHAT and CDR2 as FQNNGV. The CDR3 loop spans 15 amino acids. With V trimmed by 9 bases and J by 6 bases, 9 bases remained unmatched.

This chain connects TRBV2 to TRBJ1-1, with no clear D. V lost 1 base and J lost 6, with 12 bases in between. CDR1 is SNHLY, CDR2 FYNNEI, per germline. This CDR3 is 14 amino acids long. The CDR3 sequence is CASSEGFPTPEAFF. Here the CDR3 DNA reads TGTGCCAGCAGTGAAGGTTTTCCCACCCCTGAAGCTTTCTTT.

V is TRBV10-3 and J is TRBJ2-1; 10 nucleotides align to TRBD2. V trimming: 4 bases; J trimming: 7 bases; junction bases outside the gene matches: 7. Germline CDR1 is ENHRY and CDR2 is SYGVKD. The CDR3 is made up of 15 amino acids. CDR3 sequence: CAISAPAGGENEQFF. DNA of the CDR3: TGTGCCATCAGTGCACCAGCGGGGGGGGAGAATGAGCAGTTCTTC.

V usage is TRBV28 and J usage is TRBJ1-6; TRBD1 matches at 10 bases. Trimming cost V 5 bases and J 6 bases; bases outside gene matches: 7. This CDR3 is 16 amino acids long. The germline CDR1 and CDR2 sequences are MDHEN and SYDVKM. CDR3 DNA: TGTGCCAGCAGTCCCGTGACAGGGGGCGGTAATTCACCCCTCCACTTT. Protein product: CASSPVTGGGNSPLHF.

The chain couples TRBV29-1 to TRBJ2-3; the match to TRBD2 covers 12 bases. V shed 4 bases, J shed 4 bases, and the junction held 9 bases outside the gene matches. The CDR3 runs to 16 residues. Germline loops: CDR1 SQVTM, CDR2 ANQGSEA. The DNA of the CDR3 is TGCAGCGTTGGGGGGGCTAGCGGGAGGGTTGCAGATACGCAGTATTTT. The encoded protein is CSVGGASGRVADTQYF.

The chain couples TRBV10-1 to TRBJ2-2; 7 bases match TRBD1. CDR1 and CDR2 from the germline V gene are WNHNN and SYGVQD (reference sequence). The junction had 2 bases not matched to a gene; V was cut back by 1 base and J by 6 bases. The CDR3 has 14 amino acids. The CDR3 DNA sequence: TGCGCCAGCAGTGAGTTGACAGGGTCCGGGGAGCTGTTTTTT. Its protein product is CASSELTGSGELFF.

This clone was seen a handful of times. CDR3 in amino acids: CASSPVRGNSPLHF. The CDR3 DNA sequence: TGTGCCAGCAGTCCAGTAAGGGGAAATTCACCCCTCCACTTT. The chain couples TRBV6-5 to TRBJ1-6; a weak D match, TRBD1 (5 bases). Trimming took 5 bases from V and 7 from J, leaving 12 bases between them. CDR1 is MNHEY and CDR2 is SVGAGI in the germline V gene. The CDR3 loop spans 14 amino acids.

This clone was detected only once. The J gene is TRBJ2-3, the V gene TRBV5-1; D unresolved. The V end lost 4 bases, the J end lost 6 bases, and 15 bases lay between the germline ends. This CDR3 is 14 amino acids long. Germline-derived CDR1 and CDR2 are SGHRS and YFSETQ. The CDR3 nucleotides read TGCGCCAGCAGCCTTGCTGGCCGTGTGGATACGCAGTATTTT. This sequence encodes CASSLAGRVDTQYF.

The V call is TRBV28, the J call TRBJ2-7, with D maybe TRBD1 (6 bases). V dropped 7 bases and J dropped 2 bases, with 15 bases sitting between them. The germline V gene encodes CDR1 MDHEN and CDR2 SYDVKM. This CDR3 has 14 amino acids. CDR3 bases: TGTGCCAGCACCGACACAGGGCTTCCCTACGAGCAGTACTTC. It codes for CASTDTGLPYEQYF.

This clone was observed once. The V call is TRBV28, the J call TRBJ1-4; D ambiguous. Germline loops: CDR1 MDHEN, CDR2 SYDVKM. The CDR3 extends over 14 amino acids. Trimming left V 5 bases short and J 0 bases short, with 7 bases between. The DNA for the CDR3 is TGTGCCAGCAGTCCAGGTGCAACTAATGAAAAACTGTTTTTT. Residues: CASSPGATNEKLFF.

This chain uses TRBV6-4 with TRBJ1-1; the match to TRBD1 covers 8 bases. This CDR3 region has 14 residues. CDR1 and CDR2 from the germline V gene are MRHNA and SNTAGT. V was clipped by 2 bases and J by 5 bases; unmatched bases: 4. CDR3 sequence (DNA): TGTGCCAGCAGTGACCAGGGGGCGGAAACTGAAGCTTTCTTT. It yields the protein CASSDQGAETEAFF.

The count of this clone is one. The CDR3 DNA is TGCGCCAGCAGTGACCCGGGACTAGCGGGAGCTAATGAGCAGTTCTTC. This codes for CASSDPGLAGANEQFF. The chain employs TRBV10-1 and TRBJ2-1, with 14 bases lining up with TRBD2. The CDR3 contains 16 residues. Germline loops: CDR1 WNHNN, CDR2 SYGVQD (reference sequence). With V trimmed by 3 bases and J by 7 bases, 5 bases remained unmatched.

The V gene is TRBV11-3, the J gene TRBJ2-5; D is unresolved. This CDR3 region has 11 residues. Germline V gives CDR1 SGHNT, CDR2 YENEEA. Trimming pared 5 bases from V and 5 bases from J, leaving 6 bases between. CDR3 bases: TGTGCCAGCAGCCATGGTGAGACCCAGTACTTC. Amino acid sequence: CASSHGETQYF.